What follows are 9 T cell receptor beta chains derived from one specimen sequenced in a study of identical twins. TCRdb recomputed calls from the 5' RACE reads with MiXCR, one row per CDR3 protein. The data contain 700,000 or so distinct CDR3 sequences, over 8.5% of them singletons. The same sample was also used in a study of yellow fever vaccine responses in identical twins.

Sequencing input: PBMCs. The receptor set was obtained from a woman aged 18-29 years in good health.

The chain couples TRBV6-5 to TRBJ1-6; D is uncertain. CDR3 length: 15 residues. Trimming left V 0 bases short and J 8 bases short, with 11 bases between. Germline values: CDR1 MNHEY, CDR2 SVGAGI. The CDR3 DNA is TGTGCCAGCAGTTACTCCGGGTATTCGGATTCACCCCTCCACTTT. Translating gives CASSYSGYSDSPLHF.

As concerns this clonotype: This may come from a read error, since a much larger clone is one base off. The chain combines TRBV7-9 with TRBJ2-7; 8 nucleotides line up with TRBD1. The CDR3 totals 14 residues. V was clipped by 3 bases and J by 2 bases; unmatched bases: 3. Germline lookup yields CDR1 SEHNR and CDR2 FQNEAQ (reference sequence). The CDR3 DNA follows: TGTGCCAGCAGCTTCGCGACAGGGGCCTACGAGCAGTACTTC. It codes for CASSFATGAYEQYF.

The chain recombines TRBV4-3 with TRBJ2-3; 14 bases map to TRBD2. Germline-derived CDR1 and CDR2 are LGHNA and YSLEER. V shed 0 bases and J 5 bases; nucleotides not matched to a gene: 4. This CDR3 comprises 17 residues. In DNA, the CDR3 is TGCGCCAGCAGCCAAGATCCCGGGACTAGCGGGAGAGATACGCAGTATTTT. Its protein is CASSQDPGTSGRDTQYF.

This clonotype showed up just a few times. The chain couples TRBV7-2 to TRBJ1-1; no clear D. This CDR3 spans 13 amino acids. Germline CDR1 is SGHTA and CDR2 is FQGNSA. Trimming took 5 bases from V and 7 from J, leaving 14 bases between them. The CDR3: CASSPRLPIEAFF. In DNA, the CDR3 is TGTGCCAGCAGCCCACGACTCCCCATTGAAGCTTTCTTT.

This clonotype has ten or more counts. The chain couples TRBV7-9 to TRBJ2-5; D is possibly TRBD1 (5 bases). This CDR3 spans 15 amino acids. Germline CDR1 and CDR2: SEHNR and FQNEAQ (reference sequence). V was clipped by 1 base and J by 1 base, with 10 bases between them. CDR3 bases: TGTGCCAGCAGCTTAGTTTCTGGGGCCCAAGAGACCCAGTACTTC. It yields the protein CASSLVSGAQETQYF.

This clonotype appeared a few times. The chain is built from TRBV3-1 and TRBJ2-2; either TRBD1 or TRBD2 may supply D (5 bases each). Trimming took off 1 base at V and 6 bases at J, with 12 bases between the two ends. The CDR3 consists of 15 residues. Germline V gene data show CDR1 as LGHDT and CDR2 as YNNKEL (reference sequence). In DNA form, the CDR3 reads TGTGCCAGCAGCCAAGTTGGGGGTTATTCCGGGGAGCTGTTTTTT. It encodes CASSQVGGYSGELFF.

The sample holds a few counts of this clonotype. This sequence joins TRBV28 and TRBJ2-3, with 10 bases fitting TRBD2. V lost 2 bases, J lost 3 bases, and 8 bases stayed unmatched. CDR1 and CDR2 from the germline V gene are MDHEN and SYDVKM. CDR3 length: 17 residues. Here the CDR3 reads CASSLGLAGARTDTQYF. In DNA form, the CDR3 reads TGTGCCAGCAGTTTAGGGCTAGCGGGGGCCCGGACAGATACGCAGTATTTT.

This clonotype came up a few times. The V call is TRBV6-1, the J call TRBJ2-7; 8 bases map to TRBD1. There are 16 residues in the CDR3. The V gene's germline CDR1 is MNHNS and CDR2 SASEGT. V dropped 3 bases and J dropped 1; count of bases not matched to a gene: 8. CDR3 region: CASSEIPGGASYEQYF. CDR3 DNA: TGTGCCAGCAGTGAGATCCCAGGGGGCGCTTCCTACGAGCAGTACTTC.

This clonotype was recorded a few times. This chain joins TRBV9 and TRBJ2-7; possibly TRBD2 for D (6 bases). CDR3 length: 12 amino acids. Trimming stripped 4 bases from V and 10 bases from J, with 15 bases between. Germline V CDR1 and CDR2: SGDLS, YYNGEE. The CDR3 nucleotides are TGTGCCAGCAGCCCTTATGAGGAGGGACAGTACTTC. Encoded protein: CASSPYEEGQYF.